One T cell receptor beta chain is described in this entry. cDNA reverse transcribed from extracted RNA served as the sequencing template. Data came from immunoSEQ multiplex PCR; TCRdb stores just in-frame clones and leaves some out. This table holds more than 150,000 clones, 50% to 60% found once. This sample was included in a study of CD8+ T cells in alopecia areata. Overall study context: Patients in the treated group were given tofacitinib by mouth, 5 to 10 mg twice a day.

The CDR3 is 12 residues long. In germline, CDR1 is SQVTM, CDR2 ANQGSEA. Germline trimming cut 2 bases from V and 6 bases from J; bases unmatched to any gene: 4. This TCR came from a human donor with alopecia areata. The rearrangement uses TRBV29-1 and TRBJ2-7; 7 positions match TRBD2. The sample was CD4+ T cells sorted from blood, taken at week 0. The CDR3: CSVETRGGEQYF. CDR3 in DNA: TGCAGCGTTGAAACCCGCGGGGGCGAGCAGTACTTC.